This TCR beta chain is drawn from a study of tumor-infiltrating lymphocytes in primary liver carcinoma. The wider study: Ages ranged from 30 to 69, with HCC or mixed HCC-cholangiocarcinoma.

This clonotype was observed many times. The antigen is undetermined. CDR3 size: 12 residues. With 1 base removed from V and 4 bases from J, the gap between germline ends came to 5 bases. The germline gives CDR1 GTSNPN, CDR2 SVGIG (reference sequence). Extraction of RNA together with DNA used roughly 18-32 mg of unsorted bulk tissue. Overall study findings and caveats: Tumor-adjacent and tumor-blood pairs overlapped less than tumor region pairs did. Blood trailed tumors significantly in top-250-clone fraction (p = 0.039).

The authors made TCR beta cDNA from roughly 480 ng total RNA with a constant-region primer. Three-round nested multiplex PCR performed with slightly modified ARM-PCR produced the TCR beta libraries. Two initial PCR rounds of around 9 cycles each paired TRBV1-TRBV30 forward primers with a C-beta reverse primer. TCRdb re-called the multiplex PCR reads with MiXCR, one entry per CDR3 protein. The sample holds under 150,000 distinct CDR3 sequences, under 70% seen once. The chain has TRBV30 and TRBJ1-3; D remains ambiguous. The sample consisted of tumor-adjacent normal liver tissue. This TCR was recovered from a woman in her sixties with primary liver carcinoma and hepatitis B virus infection. CDR3 nucleotides: TGTGCCTGGAGTGACCCGGGAAACACCATATATTTT. This translates into CAWSDPGNTIYF.